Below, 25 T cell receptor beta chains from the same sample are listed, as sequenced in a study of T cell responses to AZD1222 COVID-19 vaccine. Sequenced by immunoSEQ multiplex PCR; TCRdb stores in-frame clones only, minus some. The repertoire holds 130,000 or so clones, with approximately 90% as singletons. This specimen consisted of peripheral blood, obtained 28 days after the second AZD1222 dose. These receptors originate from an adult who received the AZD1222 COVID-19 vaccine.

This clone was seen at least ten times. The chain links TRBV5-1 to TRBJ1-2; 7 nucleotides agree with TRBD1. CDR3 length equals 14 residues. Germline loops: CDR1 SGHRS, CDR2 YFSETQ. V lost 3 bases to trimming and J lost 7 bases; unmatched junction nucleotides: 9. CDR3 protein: CASSSKQGLAGYTF. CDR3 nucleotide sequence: TGCGCCAGCAGCTCTAAACAGGGGCTGGCTGGCTACACCTTC.

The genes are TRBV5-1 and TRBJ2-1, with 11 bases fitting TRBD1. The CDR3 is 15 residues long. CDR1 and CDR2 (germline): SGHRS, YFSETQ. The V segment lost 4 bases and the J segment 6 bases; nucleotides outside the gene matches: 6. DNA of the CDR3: TGCGCCAGCAGCAGGGACAGGGGGGGTACCAATGAGCAGTTCTTC. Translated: CASSRDRGGTNEQFF.

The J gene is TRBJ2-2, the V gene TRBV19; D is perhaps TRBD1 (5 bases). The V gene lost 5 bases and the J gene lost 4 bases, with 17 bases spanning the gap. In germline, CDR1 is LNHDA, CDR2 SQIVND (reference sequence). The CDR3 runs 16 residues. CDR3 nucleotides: TGTGCCAGTAGTTCCAGATCGACAGATATCACCGGGGAGCTGTTTTTT. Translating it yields CASSSRSTDITGELFF.

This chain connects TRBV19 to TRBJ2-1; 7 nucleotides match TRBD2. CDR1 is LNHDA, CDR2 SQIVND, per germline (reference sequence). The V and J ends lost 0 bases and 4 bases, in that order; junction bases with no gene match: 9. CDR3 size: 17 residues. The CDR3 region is CASSIDVLASGYNEQFF. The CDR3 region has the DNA TGTGCCAGTAGTATAGATGTACTAGCGTCGGGTTACAATGAGCAGTTCTTC.

CDR3: CASSLVSPGGYTF. The CDR3 DNA follows: TGTGCCAGCAGCTTAGTTTCCCCGGGGGGCTACACCTTC. J is TRBJ1-2 and V is TRBV7-2; D gene unclear. V gave up 1 base and J gave up 8 bases, with 11 bases separating them. The CDR3 consists of 13 residues. Looked up from germline, CDR1 is SGHTA and CDR2 is FQGNSA.

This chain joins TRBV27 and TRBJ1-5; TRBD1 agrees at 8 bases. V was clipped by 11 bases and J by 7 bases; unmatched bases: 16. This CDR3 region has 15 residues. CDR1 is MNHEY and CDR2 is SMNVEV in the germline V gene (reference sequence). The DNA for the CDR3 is TGTGCCGCGGGCGTCGCGGACAGGGAGAGGCAGCCCCAGCATTTT. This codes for CAAGVADRERQPQHF.

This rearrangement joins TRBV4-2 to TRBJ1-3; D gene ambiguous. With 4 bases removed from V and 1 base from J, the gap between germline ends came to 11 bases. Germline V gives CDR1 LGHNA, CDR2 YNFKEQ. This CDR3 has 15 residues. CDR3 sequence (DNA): TGTGCCAGCAGCCCCTCGGGGAATTCTGGAAACACCATATATTTT. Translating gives CASSPSGNSGNTIYF.

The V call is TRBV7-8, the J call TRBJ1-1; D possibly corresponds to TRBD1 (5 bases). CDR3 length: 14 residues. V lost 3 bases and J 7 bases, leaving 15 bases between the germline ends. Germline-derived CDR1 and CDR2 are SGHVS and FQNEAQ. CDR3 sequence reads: CASSFRRFGGEAFF. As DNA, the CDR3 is TGTGCCAGCAGCTTTAGGCGGTTCGGGGGTGAAGCTTTCTTT.

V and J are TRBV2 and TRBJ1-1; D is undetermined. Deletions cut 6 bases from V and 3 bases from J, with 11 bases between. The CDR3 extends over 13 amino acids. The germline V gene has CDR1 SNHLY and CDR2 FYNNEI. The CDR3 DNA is TGTGCCAGCAGCATTCACTGGGACACTGAAGCTTTCTTT. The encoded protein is CASSIHWDTEAFF.

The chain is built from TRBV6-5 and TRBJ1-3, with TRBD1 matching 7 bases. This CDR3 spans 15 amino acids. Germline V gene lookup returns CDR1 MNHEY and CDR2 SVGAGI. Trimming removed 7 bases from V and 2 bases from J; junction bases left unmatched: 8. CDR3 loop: CASTTLTGPGNTIYF. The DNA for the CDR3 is TGTGCCAGCACCACCTTGACAGGGCCTGGAAACACCATATATTTT.

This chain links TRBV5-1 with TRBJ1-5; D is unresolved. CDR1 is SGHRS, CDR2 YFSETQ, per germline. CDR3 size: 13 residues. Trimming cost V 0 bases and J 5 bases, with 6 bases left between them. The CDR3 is CASSLGPDQPQHF. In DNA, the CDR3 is TGCGCCAGCAGCTTGGGCCCAGATCAGCCCCAGCATTTT.

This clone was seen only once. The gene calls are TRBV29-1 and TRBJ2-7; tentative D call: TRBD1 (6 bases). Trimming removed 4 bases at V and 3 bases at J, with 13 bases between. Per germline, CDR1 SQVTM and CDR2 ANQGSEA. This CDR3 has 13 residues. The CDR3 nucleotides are TGCAGCGTTGGAGGGACAACTAACTACGAGCAGTACTTC. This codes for CSVGGTTNYEQYF.

CDR3: CASSQTYHPDRGRTYEQYF. In nucleotides, the CDR3 is TGTGCCAGCAGCCAAACCTACCACCCGGACAGGGGTCGTACCTACGAGCAGTACTTC. The genes are TRBV14 and TRBJ2-7; the match to TRBD1 covers 9 bases. Losses at the gene ends were 2 bases for V and 2 bases for J; bases not matched to a gene: 16. The CDR3 is 19 amino acids. Per germline, CDR1 SGHDN and CDR2 FVKESK.

The CDR3 loop reads CASRPTGGESEQYF. The CDR3, as DNA: TGTGCCAGCAGACCGACAGGGGGAGAAAGCGAGCAGTACTTC. V gene TRBV3-1 (or the pseudogene TRBV3-2) combines with J gene TRBJ2-7; 9 nucleotides match TRBD1. The CDR3 has 14 amino acids. V lost 6 bases, J lost 6 bases, and 9 bases stayed unmatched. Looked up from germline, CDR1 is LGHDT and CDR2 is YNNKEL (reference sequence).

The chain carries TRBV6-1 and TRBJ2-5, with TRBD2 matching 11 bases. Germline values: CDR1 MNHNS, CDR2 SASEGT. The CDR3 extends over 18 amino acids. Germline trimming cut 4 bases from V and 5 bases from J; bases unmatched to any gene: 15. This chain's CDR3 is CASSGLTSGASWGETQYF. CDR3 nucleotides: TGTGCCAGCAGTGGGTTGACTAGCGGGGCATCCTGGGGGGAGACCCAGTACTTC.

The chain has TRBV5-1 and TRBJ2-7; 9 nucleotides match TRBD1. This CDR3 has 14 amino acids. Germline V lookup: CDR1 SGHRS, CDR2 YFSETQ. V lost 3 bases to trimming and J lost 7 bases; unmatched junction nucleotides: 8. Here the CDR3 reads CASSWGDRVDEQYF. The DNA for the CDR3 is TGCGCCAGCAGCTGGGGGGACAGGGTTGATGAGCAGTACTTC.

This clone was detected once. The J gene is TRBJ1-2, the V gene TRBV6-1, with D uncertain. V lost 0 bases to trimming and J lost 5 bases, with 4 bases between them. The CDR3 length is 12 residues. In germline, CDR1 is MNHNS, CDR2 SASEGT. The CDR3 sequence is CASSEAGYGYTF. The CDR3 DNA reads TGTGCCAGCAGTGAAGCGGGATATGGCTACACCTTC.

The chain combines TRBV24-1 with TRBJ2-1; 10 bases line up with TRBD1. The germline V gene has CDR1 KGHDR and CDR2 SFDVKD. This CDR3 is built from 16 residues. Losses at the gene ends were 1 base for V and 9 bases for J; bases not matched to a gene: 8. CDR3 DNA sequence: TGTGCCACCAGTGATTTCTCCGGGACAGGGGTTCGTGAGCAGTTCTTC. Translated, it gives CATSDFSGTGVREQFF.

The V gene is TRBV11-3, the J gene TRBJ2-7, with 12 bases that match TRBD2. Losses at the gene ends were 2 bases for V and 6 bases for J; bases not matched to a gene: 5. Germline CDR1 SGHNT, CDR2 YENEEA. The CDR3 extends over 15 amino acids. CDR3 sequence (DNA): TGTGCCAGCAGCTTAAGCGGACTAGCGGGAAGCGAGCAGTACTTC. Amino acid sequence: CASSLSGLAGSEQYF.

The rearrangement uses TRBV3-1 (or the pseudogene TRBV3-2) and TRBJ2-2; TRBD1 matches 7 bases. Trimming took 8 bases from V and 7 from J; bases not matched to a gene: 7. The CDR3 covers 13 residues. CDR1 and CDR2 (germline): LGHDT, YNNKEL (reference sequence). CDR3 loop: CASSLQGFGELFF. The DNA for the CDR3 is TGTGCCAGCTCCTTACAGGGGTTCGGGGAGCTGTTTTTT.

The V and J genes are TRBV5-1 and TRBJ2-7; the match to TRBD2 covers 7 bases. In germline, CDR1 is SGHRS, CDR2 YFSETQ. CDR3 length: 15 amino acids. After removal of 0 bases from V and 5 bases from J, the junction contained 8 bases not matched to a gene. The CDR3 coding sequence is TGCGCCAGCAGCTTGGCGACGTCTCGGGGGGACGAGCAGTACTTC. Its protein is CASSLATSRGDEQYF.

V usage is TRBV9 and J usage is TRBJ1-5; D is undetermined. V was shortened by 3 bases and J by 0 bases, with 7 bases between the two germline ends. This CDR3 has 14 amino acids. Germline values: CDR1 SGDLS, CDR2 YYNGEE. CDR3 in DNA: TGTGCCAGCAGCGCCCTCGATAGCAATCAGCCCCAGCATTTT. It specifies CASSALDSNQPQHF.

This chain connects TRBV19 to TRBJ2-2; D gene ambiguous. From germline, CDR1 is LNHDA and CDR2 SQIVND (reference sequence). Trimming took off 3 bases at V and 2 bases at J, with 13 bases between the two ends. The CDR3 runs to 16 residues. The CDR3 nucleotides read TGTGCCAGTAGTATCACGAGGAGTGGCAACACCGGGGAGCTGTTTTTT. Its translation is CASSITRSGNTGELFF.

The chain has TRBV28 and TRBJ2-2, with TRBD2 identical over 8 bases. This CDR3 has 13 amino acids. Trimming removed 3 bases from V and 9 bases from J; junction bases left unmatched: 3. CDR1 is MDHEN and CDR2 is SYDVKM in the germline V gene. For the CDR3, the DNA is TGTGCCAGCAGTTTCAGCGGGAGCAGGGAGCTGTTTTTT. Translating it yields CASSFSGSRELFF. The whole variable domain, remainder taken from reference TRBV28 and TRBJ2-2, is DVKVTQSSRYLVKRTGEKVFLECVQDMDHENMFWYRQDPGLGLRLIYFSYDVKMKEKGDIPEGYSVSREKKERFSLILESASTNQTSMYLCASSFSGSRELFFGEGSRLTVL.

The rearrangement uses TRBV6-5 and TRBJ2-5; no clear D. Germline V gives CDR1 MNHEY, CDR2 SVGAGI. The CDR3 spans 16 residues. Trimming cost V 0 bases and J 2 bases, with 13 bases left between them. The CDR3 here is CASSYSKPGWQETQYF. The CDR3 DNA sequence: TGTGCCAGCAGTTACTCGAAACCTGGGTGGCAAGAGACCCAGTACTTC.